One and the same sample provided the 22 T cell receptor beta chains below, sequenced in a study of human T cells and chemical hapten exposure. As for time point: pre-sensitization, week 0. Treatment described: therapeutic diphenylcyclopropenone sensitization with weekly scalp DPC. Each CDR3 protein gets one entry after TCRdb re-called the RACE reads with MiXCR. The sample holds approximately 400,000 distinct CDR3 sequences; approximately 5.1% are singletons and the top ten take 2% to 3%. The sequences come from whole blood, collected in connection with sensitization to the hapten diphenylcyclopropenone (DPC). The source is a woman in her forties or fifties with alopecia areata. Some clones in this sample may be carry-over from other donors' samples.

V is TRBV14 and J is TRBJ2-1; 8 bases line up with TRBD1. V was pared by 4 bases and J by 3 bases, with 8 bases of the junction left unmatched. This CDR3 comprises 16 residues. The germline gives CDR1 SGHDN, CDR2 FVKESK. CDR3 loop: CASSPGGGTGYNEQFF. The CDR3 nucleotides are TGTGCCAGCAGCCCCGGAGGGGGGACAGGCTACAATGAGCAGTTCTTC.

This clonotype occurred a few times. This rearrangement joins TRBV2 to TRBJ1-1, with 9 positions matching TRBD1. Germline V CDR1 and CDR2: SNHLY, FYNNEI. This CDR3 comprises 12 residues. J lost 6 bases, V lost 10 bases, and 6 bases had no gene match. CDR3: CAKTQGAAEAFF. CDR3 sequence (DNA): TGTGCCAAGACACAGGGGGCAGCTGAAGCTTTCTTT.

The V gene is TRBV7-8, the J gene TRBJ2-5; D call uncertain. The length of the CDR3 is 17 residues. Germline V CDR1 and CDR2: SGHVS, FQNEAQ. Trimming left V 4 bases short and J 3 bases short, with 21 bases between. CDR3 nucleotide sequence: TGTGCCAGCAGCTCCACAAGGGAACGTGGTCAGAAAGAGACCCAGTACTTC. Its protein product is CASSSTRERGQKETQYF.

This clonotype was seen at least ten times. This rearrangement joins TRBV7-8 to TRBJ1-1; D uncertain. The CDR3 covers 15 residues. The germline CDR1 and CDR2 sequences are SGHVS and FQNEAQ. V shed 1 base and J shed 1 base, with 10 bases lying between them. This CDR3 reads CASSLEIGRNTEAFF. The DNA of the CDR3 is TGTGCCAGCAGCTTAGAAATAGGGAGGAACACTGAAGCTTTCTTT.

The chain couples TRBV13 to TRBJ2-2; TRBD1 matches at 8 bases. This CDR3 has 16 residues. Germline V CDR1 and CDR2: PRHDT, FYEKMQ (reference sequence). The ends lost 5 bases at V and 1 base at J; junction bases unmatched: 6. The CDR3 sequence is CASSHSDRENTGELFF. CDR3 sequence (DNA): TGTGCCAGCAGCCATTCGGACAGGGAGAACACCGGGGAGCTGTTTTTT.

This clonotype was observed many times. This chain joins TRBV7-9 and TRBJ1-4, with D possibly being TRBD1 (5 bases). Germline V gene data show CDR1 as SEHNR and CDR2 as FQNEAQ (reference sequence). CDR3 length: 15 amino acids. The V end lost 2 bases, the J end lost 4 bases, and 11 bases lay between the germline ends. The chain's CDR3 is CASSLLTGLNEKLFF. The DNA of the CDR3 is TGTGCCAGCAGCTTATTAACAGGCCTTAATGAAAAACTGTTTTTT.

This chain connects TRBV20-1 to TRBJ2-3, with 12 bases matching TRBD2. V lost 3 bases, J lost 3 bases, and 7 bases stayed unmatched. The V gene's germline CDR1 is DFQATT and CDR2 SNEGSKA (reference sequence). The CDR3 extends over 16 amino acids. The CDR3 nucleotides read TGCAGTGCTAGCCCCTGGACTAGCGGGATAACAGATACGCAGTATTTT. Encoded protein: CSASPWTSGITDTQYF.

Ten or more counts support this clonotype. The chain uses TRBV12-3 or TRBV12-4 and TRBJ1-5; possible D gene TRBD1, 5 bases. The CDR3 length is 12 residues. V gave up 6 bases and J gave up 8 bases, with 11 bases separating them. In DNA, the CDR3 is TGTGCCAGCAGGGAACCGGGGGAGCCCCAGCATTTT. It yields the protein CASREPGEPQHF.

V and J are TRBV7-2 and TRBJ2-1; 9 bases fit TRBD2. The CDR3 extends over 16 amino acids. CDR1 is SGHTA and CDR2 is FQGNSA in the germline V gene. Trimming removed 1 base from V and 2 bases from J; junction bases left unmatched: 3. Here the CDR3 reads CASSLVEREAYNEQFF. Here the CDR3 DNA reads TGTGCCAGCAGCTTAGTAGAGCGGGAGGCCTACAATGAGCAGTTCTTC.

This clonotype was seen a few times. The chain couples TRBV29-1 to TRBJ1-3; 11 bases are a match to TRBD1. Germline CDR1 is SQVTM and CDR2 is ANQGSEA. There are 15 residues in the CDR3. The V gene end was trimmed by 6 bases and the J gene end by 0 bases; junction bases not matched to a gene: 4. The DNA of the CDR3 is TGCAGCGTCGCGGGACAGGGGGTCTCTGGAAACACCATATATTTT. This sequence encodes CSVAGQGVSGNTIYF.

This clonotype showed up just a few times. The chain links TRBV2 to TRBJ1-2; 10 nucleotides line up with TRBD1. This CDR3 is built from 12 residues. Germline CDR1 SNHLY, CDR2 FYNNEI. With 7 bases clipped from V and 11 bases from J, the junction kept 7 bases outside the gene matches. The CDR3 DNA sequence: TGTGCCAGCATGGCGGGGACAGGGGCATACACCTTC. The encoded protein is CASMAGTGAYTF.

This clonotype has only a few counts. The chain employs TRBV18 and TRBJ1-5; maybe TRBD1 (6 bases). Germline CDR1 is KGHSH and CDR2 is LQKENI. Deletions cut 2 bases from V and 5 bases from J, with 16 bases between. The CDR3 is made up of 16 amino acids. CDR3 sequence: CASSPSGGGRDQPQHF. The CDR3 bases are TGTGCCAGCTCACCATCGGGAGGGGGGCGAGATCAGCCCCAGCATTTT.

This clonotype was counted at least ten times. The J gene is TRBJ2-7, the V gene TRBV12-3 or TRBV12-4, with TRBD1 matching over 7 bases. V trimming: 6 bases; J trimming: 3 bases; junction bases outside the gene matches: 8. The CDR3 is made up of 14 amino acids. In DNA form, the CDR3 reads TGTGCCAGCAGGCCGACAGGGTGGAGCTACGAGCAGTACTTC. Its protein is CASRPTGWSYEQYF.

The sample holds a few counts of this clonotype. This rearrangement joins TRBV29-1 to TRBJ1-3; D unclear. The CDR3 is 15 residues long. V was cut by 0 bases and J by 2 bases, with 11 bases left in between. The germline gives CDR1 SQVTM, CDR2 ANQGSEA. The CDR3 DNA sequence: TGCAGCGTTGAAGATCCCTGGCAGGCTGGAAACACCATATATTTT. Its translation: CSVEDPWQAGNTIYF.

This clonotype was observed many times. At one of its ends the junction is not consistent with the germline gene, which may arise from a read error. This chain uses TRBV27 with TRBJ2-3, with D possibly TRBD2 on 6 matching bases. CDR3 length: 14 residues. Germline CDR1 reads MNHEY; CDR2 reads SMNVEV (reference sequence). The CDR3 loop is CASSGRLRGDLLLF. CDR3 DNA: TGTGCCAGCAGCGGACGATTGCGGGGAGACTTACTTCTTTTT.

The chain uses TRBV7-9 and TRBJ1-4, with D possibly matching TRBD1 (5 bases). Germline CDR1 is SEHNR and CDR2 is FQNEAQ (reference sequence). V was shortened by 5 bases and J by 8 bases, with 12 bases between the two germline ends. The length of the CDR3 is 13 residues. CDR3 sequence reads: CASSTGTVEKLFF. CDR3 sequence (DNA): TGTGCCAGCAGCACCGGGACCGTAGAAAAACTGTTTTTT.

This clonotype has a count of ten or more. V gene TRBV7-6 combines with J gene TRBJ2-3; unclear D gene. CDR1 SGHVS and CDR2 FNYEAQ come from the germline V gene. This CDR3 spans 13 amino acids. Trimming stripped 3 bases from V and 9 bases from J, with 13 bases between. The CDR3 DNA reads as TGTGCCAGCAGCTTTTTTGCTGAGAACACGCAGTATTTT. Translation: CASSFFAENTQYF.

This clonotype occurred many times. This chain links TRBV20-1 with TRBJ2-7, with 8 positions matching TRBD2. CDR3 size: 13 residues. Per the germline V gene, CDR1 is DFQATT and CDR2 is SNEGSKA (reference sequence). V gave up 7 bases and J gave up 5 bases; unmatched junction bases: 10. The CDR3 region is CSGTGLGSNEQYF. The CDR3 DNA follows: TGCAGTGGCACGGGACTAGGTAGCAACGAGCAGTACTTC.

This clonotype was observed many times. The chain couples TRBV29-1 to TRBJ1-1, with D unclear. Germline V gene sequence: CDR1 SQVTM, CDR2 ANQGSEA. V was cut by 6 bases and J by 6 bases, with 8 bases left in between. This CDR3 has 10 residues. The CDR3 region has the DNA TGCAGCGTGAAGGTGTCTGAAGCTTTCTTT. Translating it yields CSVKVSEAFF.

This clonotype has just a few counts. This chain connects TRBV6-5 to TRBJ1-3, with D unresolved. V was trimmed by 10 bases and J by 0 bases, leaving 10 bases between them. The germline CDR1 and CDR2 sequences are MNHEY and SVGAGI. This CDR3 contains 13 residues. The CDR3 spells CAKMACSGNTIYF. For the CDR3, the DNA is TGTGCCAAAATGGCATGCTCTGGAAACACCATATATTTT.

Details on this clonotype: This may be a read error, as it is one base from a much larger clone. The chain uses TRBV11-2 and TRBJ1-2; D not resolved. The V end lost 5 bases, the J end lost 3 bases, and 16 bases lay between the germline ends. This CDR3 is built from 15 residues. Germline V CDR1 and CDR2: SGHAT, FQNNGV. CDR3: CASSPRPGSDYGYTF. The CDR3, as DNA: TGTGCCAGCAGCCCTCGTCCGGGAAGTGACTATGGCTACACCTTC.

This clonotype was detected a few times. The genes are TRBV27 and TRBJ2-5; the D is unclear. V shed 0 bases and J shed 2 bases, with 10 bases lying between them. Per germline, CDR1 MNHEY and CDR2 SMNVEV (reference sequence). The CDR3 consists of 15 residues. For the CDR3, the DNA is TGTGCCAGCAGTTTATCGGCCAGCCCGCAAGAGACCCAGTACTTC. The encoded protein is CASSLSASPQETQYF.